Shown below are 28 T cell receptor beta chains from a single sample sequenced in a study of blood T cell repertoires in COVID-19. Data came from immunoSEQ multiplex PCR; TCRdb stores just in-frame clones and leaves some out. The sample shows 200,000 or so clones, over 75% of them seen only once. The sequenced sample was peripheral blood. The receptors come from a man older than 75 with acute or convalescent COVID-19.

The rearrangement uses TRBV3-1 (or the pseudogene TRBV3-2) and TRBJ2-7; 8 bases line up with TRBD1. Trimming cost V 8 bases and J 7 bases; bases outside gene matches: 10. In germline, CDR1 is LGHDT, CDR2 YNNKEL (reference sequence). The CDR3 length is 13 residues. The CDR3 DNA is TGTGCCAGCTTGGGGACAGGCTCTCTGGAGCAGTACTTC. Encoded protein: CASLGTGSLEQYF.

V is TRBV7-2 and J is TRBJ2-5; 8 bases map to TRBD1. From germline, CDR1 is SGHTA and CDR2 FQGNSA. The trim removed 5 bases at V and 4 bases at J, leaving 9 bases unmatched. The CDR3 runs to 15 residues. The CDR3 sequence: CASSPDRGGRETQYF. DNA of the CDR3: TGTGCCAGCAGCCCAGACAGGGGCGGAAGAGAGACCCAGTACTTC.

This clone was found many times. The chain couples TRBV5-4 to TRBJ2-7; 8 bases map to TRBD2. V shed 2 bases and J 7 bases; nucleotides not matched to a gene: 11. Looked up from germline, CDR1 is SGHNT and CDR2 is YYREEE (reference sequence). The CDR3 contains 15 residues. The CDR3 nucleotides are TGTGCCAGCAGCTTATTTACGGGAGGGCCGGGGGAGCAGTACTTC. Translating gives CASSLFTGGPGEQYF.

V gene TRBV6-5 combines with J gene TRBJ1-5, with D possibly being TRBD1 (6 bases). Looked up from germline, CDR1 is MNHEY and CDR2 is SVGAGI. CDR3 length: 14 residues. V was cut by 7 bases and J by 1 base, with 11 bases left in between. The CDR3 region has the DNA TGTGCCAGCAACGCCGGACAGAGCAATCAGCCCCAGCATTTT. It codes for CASNAGQSNQPQHF.

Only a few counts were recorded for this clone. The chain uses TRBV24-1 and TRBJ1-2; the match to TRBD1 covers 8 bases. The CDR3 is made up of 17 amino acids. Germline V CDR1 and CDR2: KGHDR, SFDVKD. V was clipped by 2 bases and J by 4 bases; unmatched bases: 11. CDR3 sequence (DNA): TGTGCCACCAGTGATTCATCCGGACAGGGAAACCGCTATGGCTACACCTTC. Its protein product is CATSDSSGQGNRYGYTF.

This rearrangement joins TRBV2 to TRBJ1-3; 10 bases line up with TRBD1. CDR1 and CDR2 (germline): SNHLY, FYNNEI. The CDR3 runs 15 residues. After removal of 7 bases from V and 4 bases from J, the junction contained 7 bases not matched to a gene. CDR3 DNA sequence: TGTGCCAGCACTCCGGACAGGGGGATAGGAAACACCATATATTTT. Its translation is CASTPDRGIGNTIYF.

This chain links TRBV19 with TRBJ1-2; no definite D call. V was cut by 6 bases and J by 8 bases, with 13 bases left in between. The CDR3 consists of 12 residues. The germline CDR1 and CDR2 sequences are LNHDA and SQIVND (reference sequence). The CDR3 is CASRAFGGGYTF. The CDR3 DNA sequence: TGTGCCAGTAGAGCGTTTGGCGGCGGCTACACCTTC.

The chain's CDR3 is CASNRATNEKLFF. The CDR3 bases are TGTGCCAGCAACAGAGCAACTAATGAAAAACTGTTTTTT. The chain has TRBV28 and TRBJ1-4; no definite D call. Trimming cost V 7 bases and J 0 bases, with 6 bases left between them. Germline CDR1 is MDHEN and CDR2 is SYDVKM. There are 13 residues in the CDR3.

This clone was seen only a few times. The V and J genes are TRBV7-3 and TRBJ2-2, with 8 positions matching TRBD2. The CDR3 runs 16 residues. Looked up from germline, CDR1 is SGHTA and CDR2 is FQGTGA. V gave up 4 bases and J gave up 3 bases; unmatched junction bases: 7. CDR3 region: CASSSWGAGDTGELFF. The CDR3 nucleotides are TGTGCCAGCAGCTCCTGGGGAGCGGGAGACACCGGGGAGCTGTTTTTT.

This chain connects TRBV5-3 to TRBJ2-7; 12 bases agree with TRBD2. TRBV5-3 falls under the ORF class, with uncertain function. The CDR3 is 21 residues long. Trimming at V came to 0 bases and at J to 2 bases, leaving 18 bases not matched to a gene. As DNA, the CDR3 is TGTGCCAGAAGCTTGGTGGGGACTAGCGGGCTAGAGTTAGGAGGGGCCTACGAGCAGTACGTC. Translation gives CARSLVGTSGLELGGAYEQYV.

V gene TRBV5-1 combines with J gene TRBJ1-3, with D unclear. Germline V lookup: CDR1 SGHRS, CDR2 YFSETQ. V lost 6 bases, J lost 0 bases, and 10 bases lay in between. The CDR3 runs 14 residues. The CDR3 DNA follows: TGCGCCAGCAAAGAACAGAGCTCTGGAAACACCATATATTTT. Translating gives CASKEQSSGNTIYF.

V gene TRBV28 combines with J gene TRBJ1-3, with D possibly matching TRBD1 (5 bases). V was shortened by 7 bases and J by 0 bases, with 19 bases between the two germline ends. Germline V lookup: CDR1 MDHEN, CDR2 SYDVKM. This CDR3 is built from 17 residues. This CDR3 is CASTLAAGPNSGNTIYF. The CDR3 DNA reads TGTGCCAGCACCCTTGCGGCAGGGCCCAACTCTGGAAACACCATATATTTT.

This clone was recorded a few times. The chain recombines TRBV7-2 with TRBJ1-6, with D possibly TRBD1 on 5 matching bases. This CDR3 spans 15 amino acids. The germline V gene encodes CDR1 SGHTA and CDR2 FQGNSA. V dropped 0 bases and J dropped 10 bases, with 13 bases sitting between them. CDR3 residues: CASSLAGRVSSPLHF. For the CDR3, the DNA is TGTGCCAGCAGCTTAGCCGGCAGGGTCAGCTCACCCCTCCACTTT.

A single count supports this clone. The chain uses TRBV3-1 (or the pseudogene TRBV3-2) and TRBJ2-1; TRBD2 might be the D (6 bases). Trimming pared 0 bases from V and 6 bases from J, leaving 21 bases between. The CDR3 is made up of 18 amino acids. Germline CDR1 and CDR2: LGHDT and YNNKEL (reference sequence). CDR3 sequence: CASSQDLGGGVGSNEQFF. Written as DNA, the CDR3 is TGTGCCAGCAGCCAAGATCTGGGGGGAGGAGTGGGTAGCAATGAGCAGTTCTTC.

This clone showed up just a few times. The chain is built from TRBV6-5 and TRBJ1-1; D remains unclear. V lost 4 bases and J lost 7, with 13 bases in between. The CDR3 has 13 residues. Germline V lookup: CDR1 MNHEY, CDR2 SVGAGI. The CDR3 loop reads CASSLDGGYEAFF. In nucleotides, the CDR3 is TGTGCCAGCAGTTTAGACGGAGGCTATGAAGCTTTCTTT.

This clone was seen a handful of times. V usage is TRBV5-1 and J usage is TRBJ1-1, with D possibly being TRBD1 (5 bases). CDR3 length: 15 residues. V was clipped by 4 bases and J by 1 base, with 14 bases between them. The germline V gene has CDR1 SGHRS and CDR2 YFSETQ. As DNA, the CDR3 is TGCGCCAGCAGCGGCACGGGACTCTCGAACACTGAAGCTTTCTTT. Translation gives CASSGTGLSNTEAFF.

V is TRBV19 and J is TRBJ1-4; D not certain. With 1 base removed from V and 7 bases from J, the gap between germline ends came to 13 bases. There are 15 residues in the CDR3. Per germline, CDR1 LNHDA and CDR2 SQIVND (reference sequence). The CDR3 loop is CASSIVGRGFEKLFF. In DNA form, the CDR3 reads TGTGCCAGTAGTATAGTGGGTCGCGGGTTTGAAAAACTGTTTTTT.

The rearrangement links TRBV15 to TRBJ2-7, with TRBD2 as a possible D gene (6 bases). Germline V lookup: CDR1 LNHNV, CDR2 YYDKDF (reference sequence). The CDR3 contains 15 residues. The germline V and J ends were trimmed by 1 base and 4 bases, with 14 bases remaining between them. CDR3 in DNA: TGTGCCACCAGCAGAGCCTCCCGGAGGGGATACGAGCAGTACTTC. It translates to CATSRASRRGYEQYF.

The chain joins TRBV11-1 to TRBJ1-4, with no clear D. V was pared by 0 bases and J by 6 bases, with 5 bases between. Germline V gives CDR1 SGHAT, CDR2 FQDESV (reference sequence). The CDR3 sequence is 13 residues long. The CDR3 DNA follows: TGTGCCAGCAGCTTAGCCCTCGATGAAAAACTGTTTTTT. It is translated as CASSLALDEKLFF.

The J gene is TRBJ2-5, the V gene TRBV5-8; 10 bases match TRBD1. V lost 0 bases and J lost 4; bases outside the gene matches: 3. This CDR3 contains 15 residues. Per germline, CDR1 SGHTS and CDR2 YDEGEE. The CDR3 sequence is CASSLGGTGVETQYF. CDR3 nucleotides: TGTGCCAGCAGCTTGGGTGGGACAGGGGTAGAGACCCAGTACTTC.

The CDR3 DNA sequence: TGTGCCAGCAGTCTAGCGGGAGGAATTCAAGAGACCCAGTACTTC. It encodes CASSLAGGIQETQYF. This chain connects TRBV27 to TRBJ2-5, with 11 positions matching TRBD2. The CDR3 spans 15 residues. V dropped 5 bases and J dropped 2; count of bases not matched to a gene: 4. CDR1 MNHEY and CDR2 SMNVEV come from the germline V gene (reference sequence).

The CDR3 DNA reads TGTGCCAGCAGTTCCCGGGGGGGGGCTGCCTACGAGCAGTACTTC. This sequence encodes CASSSRGGAAYEQYF. V gene TRBV6-5 combines with J gene TRBJ2-7; 8 positions match TRBD2. The V gene end was trimmed by 4 bases and the J gene end by 2 bases; junction bases not matched to a gene: 7. This CDR3 is built from 15 residues. Germline loops: CDR1 MNHEY, CDR2 SVGAGI.

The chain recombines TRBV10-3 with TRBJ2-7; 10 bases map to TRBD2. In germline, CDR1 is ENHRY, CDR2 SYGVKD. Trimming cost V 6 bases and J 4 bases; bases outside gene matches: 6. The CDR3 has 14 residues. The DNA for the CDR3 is TGTGCCATCAGCTTCGGACTAGCGGAATACGAGCAGTACTTC. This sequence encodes CAISFGLAEYEQYF.

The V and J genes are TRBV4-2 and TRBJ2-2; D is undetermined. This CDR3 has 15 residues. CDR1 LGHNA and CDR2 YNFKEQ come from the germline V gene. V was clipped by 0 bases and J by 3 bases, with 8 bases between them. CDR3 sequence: CASSQDLAYTGELFF. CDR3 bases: TGTGCCAGCAGCCAAGATTTGGCATACACCGGGGAGCTGTTTTTT.

The CDR3 coding sequence is TGTGCCAGTAGTATGGGGACAGGGATGGCTGAGCAGTTCTTC. Its translation: CASSMGTGMAEQFF. The chain is built from TRBV19 and TRBJ2-1; 9 bases align to TRBD1. Germline V CDR1 and CDR2: LNHDA, SQIVND (reference sequence). This CDR3 has 14 residues. The junction had 6 bases not matched to a gene; V was cut back by 3 bases and J by 9 bases. The entire variable domain, with the rest obtained from reference TRBV19 and TRBJ2-1, is as follows: DGGITQSPKYLFRKEGQNVTLSCEQNLNHDAMYWYRQDPGQGLRLIYYSQIVNDFQKGDIAEGYSVSREKKESFPLTVTSAQKNPTAFYLCASSMGTGMAEQFFGPGTRLTVL.

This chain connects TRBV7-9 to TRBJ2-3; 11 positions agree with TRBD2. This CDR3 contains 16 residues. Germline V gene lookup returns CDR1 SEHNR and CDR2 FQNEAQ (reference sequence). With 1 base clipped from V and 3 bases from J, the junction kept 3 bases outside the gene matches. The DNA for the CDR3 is TGTGCCAGCAGCTTAGGGCTAGCGGGAGGAACAGATACGCAGTATTTT. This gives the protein CASSLGLAGGTDTQYF.

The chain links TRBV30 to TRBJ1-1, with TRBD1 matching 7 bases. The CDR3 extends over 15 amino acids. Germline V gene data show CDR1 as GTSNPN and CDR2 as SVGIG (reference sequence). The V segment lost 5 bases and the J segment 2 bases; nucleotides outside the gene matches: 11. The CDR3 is CAWAPWDRPNTEAFF. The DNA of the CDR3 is TGTGCCTGGGCGCCTTGGGACAGACCAAACACTGAAGCTTTCTTT.

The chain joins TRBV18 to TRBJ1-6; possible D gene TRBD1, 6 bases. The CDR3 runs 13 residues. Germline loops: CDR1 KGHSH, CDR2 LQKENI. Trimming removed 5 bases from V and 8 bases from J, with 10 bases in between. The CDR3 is CASSVNRDSPLHF. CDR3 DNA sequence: TGTGCCAGCTCAGTAAACAGGGATTCACCCCTCCACTTT.